This T cell receptor beta chain was captured in a study of T cell repertoires in ileal Crohn's disease. The CDR3 is 16 amino acids. The V segment lost 5 bases and the J segment 5 bases; nucleotides outside the gene matches: 9. CDR1 and CDR2 from the germline V gene are SEHNR and FQNEAQ (reference sequence). The time point denotes: neoterminal ileum biopsy at postoperative endoscopy, about 6 months after surgery. Sequenced by immunoSEQ multiplex PCR; TCRdb stores in-frame clones only, minus some. The data hold around 8,900 clones, with 78% observed a single time. This sequence was found in an adult with Crohn's disease. V gene TRBV7-9 combines with J gene TRBJ2-1; 10 bases agree with TRBD2. The sequenced sample consisted of ileal tissue. This CDR3 reads CASSRTSSGRHNEQFF. The CDR3 coding sequence is TGTGCCAGCAGCCGCACTTCTAGCGGGAGACACAATGAGCAGTTCTTC.